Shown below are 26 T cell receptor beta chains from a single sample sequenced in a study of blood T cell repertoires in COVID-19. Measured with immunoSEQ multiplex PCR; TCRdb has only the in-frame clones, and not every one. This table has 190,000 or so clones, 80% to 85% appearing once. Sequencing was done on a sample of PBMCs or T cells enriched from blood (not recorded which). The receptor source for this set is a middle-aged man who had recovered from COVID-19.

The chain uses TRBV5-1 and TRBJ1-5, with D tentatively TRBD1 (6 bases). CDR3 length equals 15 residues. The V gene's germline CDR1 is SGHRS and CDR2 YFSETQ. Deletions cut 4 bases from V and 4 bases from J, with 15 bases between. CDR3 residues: CASSIDGQPNQPQHF. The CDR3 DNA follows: TGCGCCAGCAGCATTGACGGACAGCCTAATCAGCCCCAGCATTTT.

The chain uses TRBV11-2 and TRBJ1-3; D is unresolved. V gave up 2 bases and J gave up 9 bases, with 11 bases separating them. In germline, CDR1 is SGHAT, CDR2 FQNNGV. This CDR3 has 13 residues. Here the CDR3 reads CASSLNRESTIYF. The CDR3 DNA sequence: TGTGCCAGCAGCTTAAACCGCGAAAGCACCATATATTTT.

The CDR3 DNA sequence: TGTGCCAGCAGTGGGACATCATCTCTGAATACGCAGTATTTT. It specifies CASSGTSSLNTQYF. The gene calls are TRBV2 and TRBJ2-3; possibly TRBD1 for D (5 bases). The CDR3 extends over 14 amino acids. V shed 4 bases and J shed 7 bases, with 15 bases lying between them. The germline CDR1 and CDR2 sequences are SNHLY and FYNNEI.

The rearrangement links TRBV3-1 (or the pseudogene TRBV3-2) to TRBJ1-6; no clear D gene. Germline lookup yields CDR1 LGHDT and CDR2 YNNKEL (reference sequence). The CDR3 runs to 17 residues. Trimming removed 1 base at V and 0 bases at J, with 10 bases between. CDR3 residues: CASSQVAWSSYNSPLHF. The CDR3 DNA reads TGTGCCAGCAGCCAAGTTGCGTGGAGCTCCTATAATTCACCCCTCCACTTT.

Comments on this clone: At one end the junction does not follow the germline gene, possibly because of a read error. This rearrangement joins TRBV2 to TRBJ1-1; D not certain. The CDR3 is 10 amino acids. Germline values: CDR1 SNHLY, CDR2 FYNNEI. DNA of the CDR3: TGTGCCAGCAGTGAAAGGCGACATCACTTT. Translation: CASSERRHHF. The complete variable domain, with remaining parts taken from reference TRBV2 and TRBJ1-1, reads EPEVTQTPSHQVTQMGQEVILRCVPISNHLYFYWYRQILGQKVEFLVSFYNNEISEKSEIFDDQFSVERPDGSNFTLKIRSTKLEDSAMYFCASSERRHHFGQGTRLTVV.

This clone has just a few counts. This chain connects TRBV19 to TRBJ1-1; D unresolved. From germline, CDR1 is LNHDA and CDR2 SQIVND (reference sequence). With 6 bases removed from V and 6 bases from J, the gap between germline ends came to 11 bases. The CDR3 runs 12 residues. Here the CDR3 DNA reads TGTGCCAGTAGAGAGAGGAAGGCTGAAGCTTTCTTT. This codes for CASRERKAEAFF.

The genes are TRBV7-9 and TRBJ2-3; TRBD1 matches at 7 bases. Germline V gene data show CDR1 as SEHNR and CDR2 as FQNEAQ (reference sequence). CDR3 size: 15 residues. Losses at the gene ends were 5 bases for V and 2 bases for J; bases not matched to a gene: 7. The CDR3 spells CASSPDRVITDTQYF. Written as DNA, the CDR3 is TGTGCCAGCAGCCCCGACAGGGTGATCACAGATACGCAGTATTTT. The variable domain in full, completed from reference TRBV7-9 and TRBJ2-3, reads DTGVSQNPRHKITKRGQNVTFRCDPISEHNRLYWYRQTLGQGPEFLTYFQNEAQLEKSRLLSDRFSAERPKGSFSTLEIQRTEQGDSAMYLCASSPDRVITDTQYFGPGTRLTVL.

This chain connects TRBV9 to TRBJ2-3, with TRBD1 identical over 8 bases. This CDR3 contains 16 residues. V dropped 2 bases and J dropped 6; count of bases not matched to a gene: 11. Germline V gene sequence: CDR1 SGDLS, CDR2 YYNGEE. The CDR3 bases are TGTGCCAGCAGCGTTTTATCCGGGACAGGTCAGGATACGCAGTATTTT. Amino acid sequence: CASSVLSGTGQDTQYF.

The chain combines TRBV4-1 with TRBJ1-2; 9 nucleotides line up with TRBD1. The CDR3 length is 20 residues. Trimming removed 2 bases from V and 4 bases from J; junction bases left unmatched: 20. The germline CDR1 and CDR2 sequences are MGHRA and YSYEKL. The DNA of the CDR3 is TGCGCCAGCAGCCAATTAGCTGTAACAATGTGGGGACAGGGTGCCTATGGCTACACCTTC. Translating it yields CASSQLAVTMWGQGAYGYTF.

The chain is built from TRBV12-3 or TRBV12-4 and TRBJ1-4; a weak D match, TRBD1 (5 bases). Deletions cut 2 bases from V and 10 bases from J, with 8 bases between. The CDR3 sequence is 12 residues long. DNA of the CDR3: TGTGCCAGCAGTTTAAGGGGCGGAAAACTGTTTTTT. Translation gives CASSLRGGKLFF.

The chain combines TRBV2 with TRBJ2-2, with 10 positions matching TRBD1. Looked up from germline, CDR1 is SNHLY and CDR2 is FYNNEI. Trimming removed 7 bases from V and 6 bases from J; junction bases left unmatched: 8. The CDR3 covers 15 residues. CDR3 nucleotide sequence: TGTGCCAGCATTCAGGACAGGGGGTCCTCCGGGGAGCTGTTTTTT. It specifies CASIQDRGSSGELFF.

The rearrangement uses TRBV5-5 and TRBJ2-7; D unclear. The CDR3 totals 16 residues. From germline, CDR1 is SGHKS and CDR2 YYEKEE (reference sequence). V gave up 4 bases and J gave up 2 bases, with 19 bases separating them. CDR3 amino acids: CASSPPESRVPYEQYF. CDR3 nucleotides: TGTGCCAGCAGCCCGCCTGAATCTAGAGTCCCCTACGAGCAGTACTTC.

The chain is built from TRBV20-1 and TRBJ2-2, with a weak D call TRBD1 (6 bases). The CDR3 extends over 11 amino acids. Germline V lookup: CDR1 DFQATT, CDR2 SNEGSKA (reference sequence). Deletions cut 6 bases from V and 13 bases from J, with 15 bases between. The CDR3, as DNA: TGCAGTGCCCCCGACAGGTCTAGGCTGTTTTTT. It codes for CSAPDRSRLFF.

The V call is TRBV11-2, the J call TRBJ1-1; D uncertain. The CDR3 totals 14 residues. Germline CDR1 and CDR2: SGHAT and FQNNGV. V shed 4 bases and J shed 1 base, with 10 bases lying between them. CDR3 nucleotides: TGTGCCAGCAGCTGGGTGCGGGAGAACACTGAAGCTTTCTTT. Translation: CASSWVRENTEAFF.

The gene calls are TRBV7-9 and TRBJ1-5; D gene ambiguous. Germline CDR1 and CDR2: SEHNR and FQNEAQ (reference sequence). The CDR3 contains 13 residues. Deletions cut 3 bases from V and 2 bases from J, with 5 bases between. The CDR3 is CASSFGGNQPQHF. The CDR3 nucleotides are TGTGCCAGCAGCTTCGGGGGCAATCAGCCCCAGCATTTT.

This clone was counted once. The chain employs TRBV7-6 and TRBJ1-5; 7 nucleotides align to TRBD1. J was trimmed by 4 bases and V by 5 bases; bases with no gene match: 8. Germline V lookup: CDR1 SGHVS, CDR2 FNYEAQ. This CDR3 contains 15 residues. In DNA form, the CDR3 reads TGTGCCAGCAGCCCAGACAGGGAACTAAATCAGCCCCAGCATTTT. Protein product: CASSPDRELNQPQHF.

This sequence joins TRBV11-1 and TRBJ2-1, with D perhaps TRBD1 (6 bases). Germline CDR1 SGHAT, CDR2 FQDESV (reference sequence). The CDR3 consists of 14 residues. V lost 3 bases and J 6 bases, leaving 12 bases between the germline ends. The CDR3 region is CASSLRGGPNEQFF. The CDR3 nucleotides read TGTGCCAGCAGCTTGCGTGGGGGCCCCAATGAGCAGTTCTTC.

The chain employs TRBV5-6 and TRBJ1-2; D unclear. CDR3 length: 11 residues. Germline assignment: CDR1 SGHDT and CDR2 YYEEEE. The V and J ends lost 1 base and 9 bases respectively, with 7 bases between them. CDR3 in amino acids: CASSLLLSYTF. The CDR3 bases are TGTGCCAGCAGCTTGTTATTAAGCTACACCTTC. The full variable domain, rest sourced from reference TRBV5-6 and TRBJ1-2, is DAGVTQSPTHLIKTRGQQVTLRCSPKSGHDTVSWYQQALGQGPQFIFQYYEEEERQRGNFPDRFSGHQFPNYSSELNVNALLLGDSALYLCASSLLLSYTFGSGTRLTVV.

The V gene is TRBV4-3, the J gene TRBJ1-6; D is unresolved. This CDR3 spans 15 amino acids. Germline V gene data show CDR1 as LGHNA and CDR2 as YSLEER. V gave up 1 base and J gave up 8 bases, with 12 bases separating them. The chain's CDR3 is CASSQGSTIYSPLHF. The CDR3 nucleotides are TGCGCCAGCAGCCAAGGAAGCACCATTTATTCACCCCTCCACTTT.

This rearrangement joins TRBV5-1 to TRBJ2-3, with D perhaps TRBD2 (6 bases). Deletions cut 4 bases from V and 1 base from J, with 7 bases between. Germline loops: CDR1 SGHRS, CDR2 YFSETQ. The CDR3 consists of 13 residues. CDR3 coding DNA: TGCGCCAGCAGCCGCGGGGGCACAGATACGCAGTATTTT. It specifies CASSRGGTDTQYF.

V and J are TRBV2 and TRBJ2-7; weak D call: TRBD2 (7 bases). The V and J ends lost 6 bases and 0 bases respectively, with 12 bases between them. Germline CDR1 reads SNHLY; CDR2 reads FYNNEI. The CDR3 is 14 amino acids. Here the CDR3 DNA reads TGTGCCAGCAGGTGGGGGGGGGCCTCCTACGAGCAGTACTTC. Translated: CASRWGGASYEQYF.

CDR3: CASRLIAGLSNQPQHF. The CDR3, as DNA: TGTGCCAGTAGGCTTATTGCGGGTCTCAGCAATCAGCCCCAGCATTTT. This sequence joins TRBV19 and TRBJ1-5; D is unresolved. CDR3 length: 16 residues. The V gene lost 6 bases and the J gene lost 1 base, with 16 bases spanning the gap. The germline V gene has CDR1 LNHDA and CDR2 SQIVND (reference sequence). Variable domain in full (rest from reference TRBV19 and TRBJ1-5): DGGITQSPKYLFRKEGQNVTLSCEQNLNHDAMYWYRQDPGQGLRLIYYSQIVNDFQKGDIAEGYSVSREKKESFPLTVTSAQKNPTAFYLCASRLIAGLSNQPQHFGDGTRLSIL.

The CDR3 loop reads CASTLRTSGEQYF. DNA of the CDR3: TGTGCCAGCACCCTTCGGACTAGCGGGGAGCAGTATTTT. This chain uses TRBV28 with TRBJ2-3, with 12 bases lining up with TRBD2. The CDR3 has 13 amino acids. V lost 7 bases and J lost 11; bases outside the gene matches: 7. The V gene's germline CDR1 is MDHEN and CDR2 SYDVKM. Complete variable domain (other parts from reference TRBV28 and TRBJ2-3): DVKVTQSSRYLVKRTGEKVFLECVQDMDHENMFWYRQDPGLGLRLIYFSYDVKMKEKGDIPEGYSVSREKKERFSLILESASTNQTSMYLCASTLRTSGEQYFGPGTRLTVL.

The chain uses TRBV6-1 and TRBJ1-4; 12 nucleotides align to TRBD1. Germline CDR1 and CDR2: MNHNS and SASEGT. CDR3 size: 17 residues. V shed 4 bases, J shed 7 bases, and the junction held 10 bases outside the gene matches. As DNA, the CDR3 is TGTGCCAGCAGTGCCCTCCGGGGGACAGGGGGCGGTGAAAAACTGTTTTTT. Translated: CASSALRGTGGGEKLFF.

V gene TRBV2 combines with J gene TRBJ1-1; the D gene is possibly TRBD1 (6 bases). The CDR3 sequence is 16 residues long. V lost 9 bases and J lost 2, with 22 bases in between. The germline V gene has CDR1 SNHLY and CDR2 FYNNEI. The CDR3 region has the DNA TGTGCCAGAGACCGGGACACTTTAAGGGGCAACACTGAAGCTTTCTTT. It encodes CARDRDTLRGNTEAFF.

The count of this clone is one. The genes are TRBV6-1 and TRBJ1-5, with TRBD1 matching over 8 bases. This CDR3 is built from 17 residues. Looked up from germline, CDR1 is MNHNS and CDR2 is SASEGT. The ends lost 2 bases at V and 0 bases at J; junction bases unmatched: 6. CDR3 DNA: TGTGCCAGCAGTGAACAAGGGACAGGCTATAGCAATCAGCCCCAGCATTTT. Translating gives CASSEQGTGYSNQPQHF.